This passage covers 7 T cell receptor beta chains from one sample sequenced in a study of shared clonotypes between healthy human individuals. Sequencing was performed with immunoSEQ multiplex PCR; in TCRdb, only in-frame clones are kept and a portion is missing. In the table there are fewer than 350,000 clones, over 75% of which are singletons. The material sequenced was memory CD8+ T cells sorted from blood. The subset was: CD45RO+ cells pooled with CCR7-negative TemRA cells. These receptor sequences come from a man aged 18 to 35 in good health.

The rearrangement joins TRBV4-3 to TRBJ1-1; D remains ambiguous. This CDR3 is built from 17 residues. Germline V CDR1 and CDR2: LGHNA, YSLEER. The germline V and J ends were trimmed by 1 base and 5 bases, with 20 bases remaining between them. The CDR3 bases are TGCGCCAGCAGCCAAGGTCCCCTGGACCGTTGGGGTACTGAAGCTTTCTTT. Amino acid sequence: CASSQGPLDRWGTEAFF.

Here the CDR3 reads CASSPRLAGAIGTQYF. Written as DNA, the CDR3 is TGCGCCAGCAGCCCCCGACTAGCGGGGGCGATAGGTACGCAGTATTTT. The V gene is TRBV5-1, the J gene TRBJ2-3; 12 positions agree with TRBD2. Losses at the gene ends were 4 bases for V and 8 bases for J; bases not matched to a gene: 11. The CDR3 has 16 residues. CDR1 is SGHRS and CDR2 is YFSETQ in the germline V gene.

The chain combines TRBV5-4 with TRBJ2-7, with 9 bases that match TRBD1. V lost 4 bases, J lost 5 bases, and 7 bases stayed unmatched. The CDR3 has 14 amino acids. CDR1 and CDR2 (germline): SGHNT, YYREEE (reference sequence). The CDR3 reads CASSHPGQGNEQYF. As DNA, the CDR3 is TGTGCCAGCAGCCACCCGGGACAGGGAAACGAGCAGTACTTC.

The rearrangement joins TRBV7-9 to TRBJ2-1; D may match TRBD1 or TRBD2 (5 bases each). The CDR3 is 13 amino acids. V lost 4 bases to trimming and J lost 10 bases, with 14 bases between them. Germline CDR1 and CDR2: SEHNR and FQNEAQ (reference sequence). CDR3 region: CASSWGTYGEQFF. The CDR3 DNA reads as TGTGCCAGCAGCTGGGGGACGTATGGAGAGCAGTTCTTC.

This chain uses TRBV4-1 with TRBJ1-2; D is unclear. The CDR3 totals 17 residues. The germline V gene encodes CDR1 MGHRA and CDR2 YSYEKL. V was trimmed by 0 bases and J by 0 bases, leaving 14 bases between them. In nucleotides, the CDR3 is TGCGCCAGCAGCCAAGATGATGGGTCCTGGTCTAACTATGGCTACACCTTC. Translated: CASSQDDGSWSNYGYTF.

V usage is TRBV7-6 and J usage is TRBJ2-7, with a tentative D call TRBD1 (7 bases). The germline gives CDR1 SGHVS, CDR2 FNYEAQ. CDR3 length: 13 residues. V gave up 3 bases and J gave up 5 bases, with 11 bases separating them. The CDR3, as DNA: TGTGCCAGCAGCTTGGGCAGGGGGGACGAGCAGTACTTC. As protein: CASSLGRGDEQYF. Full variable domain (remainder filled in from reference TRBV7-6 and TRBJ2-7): GAGVSQSPRYKVTKRGQDVALRCDPISGHVSLYWYRQALGQGPEFLTYFNYEAQQDKSGLPNDRFSAERPEGSISTLTIQRTEQRDSAMYRCASSLGRGDEQYFGPGTRLTVT.

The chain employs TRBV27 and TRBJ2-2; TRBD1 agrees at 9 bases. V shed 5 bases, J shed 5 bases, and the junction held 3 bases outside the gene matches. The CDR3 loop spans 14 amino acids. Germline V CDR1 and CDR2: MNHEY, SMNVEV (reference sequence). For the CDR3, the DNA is TGTGCCAGCAGTCCAGGGACAGGGACCGGGGAGCTGTTTTTT. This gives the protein CASSPGTGTGELFF.